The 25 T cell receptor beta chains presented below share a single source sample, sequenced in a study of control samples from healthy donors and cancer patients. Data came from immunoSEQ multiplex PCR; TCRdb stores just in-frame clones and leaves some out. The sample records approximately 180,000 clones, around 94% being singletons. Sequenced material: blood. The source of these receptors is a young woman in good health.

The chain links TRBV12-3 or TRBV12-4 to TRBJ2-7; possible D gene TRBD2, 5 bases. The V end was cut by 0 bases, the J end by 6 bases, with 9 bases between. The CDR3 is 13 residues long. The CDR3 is CASSLAPGVEQYF. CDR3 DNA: TGTGCCAGCAGTTTAGCGCCCGGGGTCGAGCAGTACTTC.

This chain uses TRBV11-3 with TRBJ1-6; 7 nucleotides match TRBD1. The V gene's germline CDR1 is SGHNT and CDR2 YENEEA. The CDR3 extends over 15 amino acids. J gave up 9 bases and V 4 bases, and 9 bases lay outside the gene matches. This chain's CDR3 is CASSWADREGSPLHF. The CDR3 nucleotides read TGTGCCAGCAGCTGGGCCGACAGGGAGGGTTCACCCCTCCACTTT.

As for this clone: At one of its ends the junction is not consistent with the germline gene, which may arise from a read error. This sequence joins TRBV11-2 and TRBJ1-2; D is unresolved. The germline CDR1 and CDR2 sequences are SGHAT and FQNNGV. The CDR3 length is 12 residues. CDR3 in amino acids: CASSLERWDLAF. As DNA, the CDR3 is TGTGCCAGCAGCTTGGAACGGTGGGATCTGGCCTTC.

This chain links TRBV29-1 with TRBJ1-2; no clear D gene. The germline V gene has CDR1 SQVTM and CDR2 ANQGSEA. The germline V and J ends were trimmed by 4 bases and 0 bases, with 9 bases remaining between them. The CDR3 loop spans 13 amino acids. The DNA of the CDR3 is TGCAGCGTTGTTAGGGCGGCTAACTATGGCTACACCTTC. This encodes CSVVRAANYGYTF.

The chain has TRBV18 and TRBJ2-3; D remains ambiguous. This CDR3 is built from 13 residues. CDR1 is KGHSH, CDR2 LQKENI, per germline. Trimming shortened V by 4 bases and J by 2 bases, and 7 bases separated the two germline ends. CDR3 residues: CASSQGPTDTQYF. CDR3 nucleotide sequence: TGTGCCAGCTCACAAGGACCCACAGATACGCAGTATTTT.

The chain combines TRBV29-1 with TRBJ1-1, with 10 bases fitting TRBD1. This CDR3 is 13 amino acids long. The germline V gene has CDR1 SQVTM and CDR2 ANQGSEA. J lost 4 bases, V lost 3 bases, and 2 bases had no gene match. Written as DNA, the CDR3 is TGCAGCGTTGATAGGACAGGGGGCACTGAAGCTTTCTTT. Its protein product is CSVDRTGGTEAFF.

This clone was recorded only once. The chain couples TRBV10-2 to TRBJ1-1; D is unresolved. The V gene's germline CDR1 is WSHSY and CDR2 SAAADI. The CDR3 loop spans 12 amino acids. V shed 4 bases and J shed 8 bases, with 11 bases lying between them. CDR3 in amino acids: CASSGLVGEAFF. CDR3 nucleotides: TGCGCCAGCAGTGGTCTAGTTGGCGAAGCTTTCTTT.

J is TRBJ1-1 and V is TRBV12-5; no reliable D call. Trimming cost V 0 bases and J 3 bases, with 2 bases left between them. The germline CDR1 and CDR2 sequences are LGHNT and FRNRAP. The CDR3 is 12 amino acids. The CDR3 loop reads CASGLVDTEAFF. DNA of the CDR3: TGTGCTAGTGGTTTGGTAGACACTGAAGCTTTCTTT. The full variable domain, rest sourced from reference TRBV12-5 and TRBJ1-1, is DARVTQTPRHKVTEMGQEVTMRCQPILGHNTVFWYRQTMMQGLELLAYFRNRAPLDDSGMPKDRFSAEMPDATLATLKIQPSEPRDSAVYFCASGLVDTEAFFGQGTRLTVV.

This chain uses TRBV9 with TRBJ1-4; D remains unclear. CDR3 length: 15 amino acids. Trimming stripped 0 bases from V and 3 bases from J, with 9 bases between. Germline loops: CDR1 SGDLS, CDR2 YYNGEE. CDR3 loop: CASSVGGRSNEKLFF. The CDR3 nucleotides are TGTGCCAGCAGCGTAGGAGGGCGGTCTAATGAAAAACTGTTTTTT.

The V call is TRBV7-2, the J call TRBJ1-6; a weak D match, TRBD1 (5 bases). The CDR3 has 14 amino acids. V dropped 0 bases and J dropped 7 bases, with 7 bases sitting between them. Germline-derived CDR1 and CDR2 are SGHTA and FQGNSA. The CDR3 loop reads CASSLASGNSPLHF. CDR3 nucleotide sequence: TGTGCCAGCAGCTTAGCTTCAGGGAATTCACCCCTCCACTTT.

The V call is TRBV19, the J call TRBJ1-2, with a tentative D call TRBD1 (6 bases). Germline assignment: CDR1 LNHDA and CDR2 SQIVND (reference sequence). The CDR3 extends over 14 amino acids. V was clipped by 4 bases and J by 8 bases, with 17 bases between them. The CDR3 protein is CASSTPSDRGGYTF. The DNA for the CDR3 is TGTGCCAGTAGTACCCCCTCGGACAGAGGCGGCTACACCTTC.

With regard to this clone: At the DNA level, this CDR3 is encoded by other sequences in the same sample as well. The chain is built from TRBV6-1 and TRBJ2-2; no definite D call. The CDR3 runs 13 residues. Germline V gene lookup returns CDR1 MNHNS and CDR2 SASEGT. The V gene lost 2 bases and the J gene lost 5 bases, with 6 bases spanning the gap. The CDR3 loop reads CASSELGTGELFF. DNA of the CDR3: TGTGCCAGCAGTGAACTTGGGACCGGGGAGCTGTTTTTT.

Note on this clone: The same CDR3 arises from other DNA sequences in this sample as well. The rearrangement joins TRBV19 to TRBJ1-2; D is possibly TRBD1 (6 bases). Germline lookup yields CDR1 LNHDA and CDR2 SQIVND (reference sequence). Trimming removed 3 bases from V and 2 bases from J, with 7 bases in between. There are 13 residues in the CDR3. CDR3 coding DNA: TGTGCCAGTAGTATCGGGGGCAACTATGGCTACACCTTC. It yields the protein CASSIGGNYGYTF.

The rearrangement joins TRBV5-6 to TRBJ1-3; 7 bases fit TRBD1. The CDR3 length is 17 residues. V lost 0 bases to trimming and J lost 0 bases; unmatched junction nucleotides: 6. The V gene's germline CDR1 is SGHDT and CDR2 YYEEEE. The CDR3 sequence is CASSLVGTATSGNTIYF. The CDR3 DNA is TGTGCCAGCAGCTTGGTCGGGACAGCCACCTCTGGAAACACCATATATTTT.

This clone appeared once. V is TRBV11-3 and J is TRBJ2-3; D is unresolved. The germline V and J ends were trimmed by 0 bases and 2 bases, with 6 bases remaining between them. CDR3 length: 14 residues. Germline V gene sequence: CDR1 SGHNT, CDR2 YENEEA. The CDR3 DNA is TGTGCCAGCAGCTTAGATCGGCACACAGATACGCAGTATTTT. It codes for CASSLDRHTDTQYF.

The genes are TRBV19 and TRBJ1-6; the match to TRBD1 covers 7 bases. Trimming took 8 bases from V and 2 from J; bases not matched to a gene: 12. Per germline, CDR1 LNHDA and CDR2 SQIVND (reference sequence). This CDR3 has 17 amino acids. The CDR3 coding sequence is TGTGCCAGTCGAGATGGGAACAGGGGTACCTATAATTCACCCCTCCACTTT. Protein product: CASRDGNRGTYNSPLHF. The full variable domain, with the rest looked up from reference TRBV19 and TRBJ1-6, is DGGITQSPKYLFRKEGQNVTLSCEQNLNHDAMYWYRQDPGQGLRLIYYSQIVNDFQKGDIAEGYSVSREKKESFPLTVTSAQKNPTAFYLCASRDGNRGTYNSPLHFGNGTRLTVT.

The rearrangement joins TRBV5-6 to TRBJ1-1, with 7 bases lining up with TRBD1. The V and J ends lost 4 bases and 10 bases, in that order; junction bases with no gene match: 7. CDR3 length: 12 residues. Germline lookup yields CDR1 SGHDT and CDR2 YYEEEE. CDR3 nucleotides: TGTGCCAGCAGCCCAAGGACAGGAGGAGCTTTCTTT. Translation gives CASSPRTGGAFF.

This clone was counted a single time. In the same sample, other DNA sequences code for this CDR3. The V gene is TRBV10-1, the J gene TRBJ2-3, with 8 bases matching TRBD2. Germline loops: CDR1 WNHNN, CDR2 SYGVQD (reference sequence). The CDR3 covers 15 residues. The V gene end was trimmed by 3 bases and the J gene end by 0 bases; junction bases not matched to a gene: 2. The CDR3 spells CASSDSGASTDTQYF. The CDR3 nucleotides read TGCGCCAGCAGTGATAGCGGGGCCAGCACAGATACGCAGTATTTT.

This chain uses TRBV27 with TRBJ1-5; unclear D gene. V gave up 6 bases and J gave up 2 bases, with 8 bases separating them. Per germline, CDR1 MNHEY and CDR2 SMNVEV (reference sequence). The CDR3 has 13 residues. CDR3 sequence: CASRVSRNQPQHF. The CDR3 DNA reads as TGTGCCAGCAGGGTTTCCCGCAATCAGCCCCAGCATTTT.

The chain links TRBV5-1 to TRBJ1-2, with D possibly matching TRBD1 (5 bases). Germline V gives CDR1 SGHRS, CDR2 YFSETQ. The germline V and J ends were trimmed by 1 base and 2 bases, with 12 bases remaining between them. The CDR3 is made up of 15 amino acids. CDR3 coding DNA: TGCGCCAGCAGCTTGCGTGACAGCCGAAACTATGGCTACACCTTC. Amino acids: CASSLRDSRNYGYTF.

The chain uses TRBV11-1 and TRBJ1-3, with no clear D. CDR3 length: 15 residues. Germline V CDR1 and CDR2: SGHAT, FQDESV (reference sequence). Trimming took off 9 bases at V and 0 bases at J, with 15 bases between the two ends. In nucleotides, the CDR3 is TGTGCCAGACCCCGGACGGGAAACTCTGGAAACACCATATATTTT. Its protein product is CARPRTGNSGNTIYF.

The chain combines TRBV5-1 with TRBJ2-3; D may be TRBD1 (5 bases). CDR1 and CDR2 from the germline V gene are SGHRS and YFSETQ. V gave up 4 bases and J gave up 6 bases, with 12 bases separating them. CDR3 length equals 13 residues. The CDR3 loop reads CASSQTARDTQYF. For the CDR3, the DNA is TGCGCCAGCAGCCAGACAGCAAGGGATACGCAGTATTTT.

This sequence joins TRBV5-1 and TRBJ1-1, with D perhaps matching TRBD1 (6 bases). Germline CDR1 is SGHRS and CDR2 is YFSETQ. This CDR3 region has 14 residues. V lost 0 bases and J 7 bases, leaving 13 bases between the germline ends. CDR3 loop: CASSLGQGRIEAFF. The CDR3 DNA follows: TGCGCCAGCAGCTTGGGGCAGGGGCGAATTGAAGCTTTCTTT.

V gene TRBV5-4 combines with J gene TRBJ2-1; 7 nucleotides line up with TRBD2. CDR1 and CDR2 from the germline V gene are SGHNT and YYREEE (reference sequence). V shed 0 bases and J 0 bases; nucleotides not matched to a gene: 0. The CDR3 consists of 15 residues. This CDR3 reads CASSLGGSSYNEQFF. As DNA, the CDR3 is TGTGCCAGCAGCTTGGGCGGGAGCTCCTACAATGAGCAGTTCTTC.

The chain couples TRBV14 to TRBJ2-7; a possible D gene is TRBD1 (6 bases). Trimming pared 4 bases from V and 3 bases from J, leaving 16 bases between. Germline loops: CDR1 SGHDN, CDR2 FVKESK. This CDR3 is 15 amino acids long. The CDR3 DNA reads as TGTGCCAGCAGCCTACAGGGATTGGGGGTCTACGAGCAGTACTTC. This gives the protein CASSLQGLGVYEQYF.